The clone carrying this TCR beta chain has just one count. The ends lost 9 bases at V and 5 bases at J; junction bases unmatched: 5. CDR1 is SEHNR and CDR2 is FQNEAQ in the germline V gene (reference sequence). This CDR3 contains 14 residues. The sample belongs to a study of T cells in Graves' hyperthyroidism and ophthalmopathy. Patients aged 18 to 65 had newly diagnosed hyperthyroidism that had lasted under 2 months. The PBMCs studied were ones that came from around 10 ml fresh peripheral blood. Regions amplified from RNA transcripts were the TCR beta CDR3 regions. A first-round RT-PCR of the TCR CDR3 used the HTBI primer set. TCRdb recomputed calls from the multiplex PCR reads with MiXCR, one row per CDR3 protein. This sample carries about 620,000 distinct CDR3 sequences, around 15% of them seen once, and the ten largest clones take less than 4.5%.

This TCR derives from a woman younger than 45 with Graves' hyperthyroidism. The chain combines TRBV7-9 with TRBJ2-5; TRBD2 agrees at 14 bases. The sequenced sample was blood. CDR3: CASDRLAGGETQYF. The DNA for the CDR3 is TGTGCCAGTGACCGACTAGCGGGAGGGGAGACCCAGTACTTC.